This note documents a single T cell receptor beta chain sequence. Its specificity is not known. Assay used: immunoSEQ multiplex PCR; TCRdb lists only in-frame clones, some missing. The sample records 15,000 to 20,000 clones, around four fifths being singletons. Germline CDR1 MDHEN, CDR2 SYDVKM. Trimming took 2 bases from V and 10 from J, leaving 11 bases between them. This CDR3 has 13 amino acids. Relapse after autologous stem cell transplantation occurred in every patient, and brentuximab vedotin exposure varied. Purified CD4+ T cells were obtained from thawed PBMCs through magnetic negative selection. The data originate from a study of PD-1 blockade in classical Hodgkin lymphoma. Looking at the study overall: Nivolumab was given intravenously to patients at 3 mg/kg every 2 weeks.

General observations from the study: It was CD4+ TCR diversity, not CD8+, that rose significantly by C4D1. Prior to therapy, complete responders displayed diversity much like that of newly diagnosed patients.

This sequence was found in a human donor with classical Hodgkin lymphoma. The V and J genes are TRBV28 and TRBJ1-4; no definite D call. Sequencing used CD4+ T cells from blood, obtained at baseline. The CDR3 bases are TGTGCCAGCAGTTTACGGGTCCCCTTAAAACTGTTTTTT. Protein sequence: CASSLRVPLKLFF.